This T cell receptor (beta chain) was captured by sequencing in a study of T cells in tumors after PD-1 blockade. Study at large: Mean per blood sample: 95,000 to 130,000 templates (roughly 22,000-270,000), 36,536 unique clonotypes.

Assay: immunoSEQ multiplex PCR; the TCRdb copy retains only in-frame clones and omits some. The sample consists of roughly 50,000 clones, around 85% of them appearing once. Findings of the study overall: Some novel exhausted tumor clones appeared in pre-treatment blood, suggesting peripheral recruitment.

Of note for this clone: Its antigen is as yet unknown.

This specimen consisted of PBMCs, obtained before anti-PD-1 treatment. This receptor was taken from a human donor with basal cell carcinoma.

The CDR3 DNA is TGTGCCAGCAGCTTAGTAGGTCAGCTCTATGGCTACACCTTC. This sequence encodes CASSLVGQLYGYTF. The chain links TRBV7-8 to TRBJ1-2, with no clear D. The CDR3 spans 14 residues. Trimming pared 1 base from V and 4 bases from J, leaving 10 bases between. The germline gives CDR1 SGHVS, CDR2 FQNEAQ.